The subject of this entry is one T cell receptor (beta chain). Its target is not known. Method: immunoSEQ multiplex PCR; TCRdb's copy keeps in-frame clones and lacks some. The repertoire includes about 41,000 clones, 85% to 90% of them detected once, and approximately 1.6% sits in the top ten. The entry originates in a study of a mutant IDH1 vaccine in newly diagnosed glioma. Study summary: Initiation of the vaccine course occurred 4-6 weeks after radiotherapy alone, or alongside temozolomide cycles. Treated patients had a mean age of approximately 40 years and an approximately 62% male, around 38% female split. V12 took place at week 35, and V13 at week 47.

V shed 1 base and J 6 bases; nucleotides not matched to a gene: 6. The CDR3 has 16 residues. Looked up from germline, CDR1 is MNHNS and CDR2 is SASEGT. Overall study results and limits: It seemed that pseudoprogression was not linked to changes in the top peripheral T cell clonotypes.

Time point defined: week 35, safety follow-up. One vaccine dose held 300 ug of mutant IDH1 20-mer peptide and came with topical imiquimod. V usage is TRBV6-1 and J usage is TRBJ2-1; 10 bases map to TRBD1. Sequenced here: PBMCs, sampled from a glioma patient whose treatment included an IDH1 peptide vaccine. The TCR was taken from a man aged 40-49 years with glioma. In nucleotides, the CDR3 is TGTGCCAGCAGTGAAGTCAGGACAGGGGGAAGCAATGAGCAGTTCTTC. Encoded protein: CASSEVRTGGSNEQFF.